This entry features one TCR beta chain sequence. What it binds is not known. The data stem from a study of cytomegalovirus exposure and HLA in healthy donors. Study results and limitations: Reported performance of the classifier showed diagnosis of cytomegalovirus status with high specificity and sensitivity.

Generated by immunoSEQ multiplex PCR, the TCRdb table keeps only in-frame clones and is missing some. The data contain more than 85,000 clones, about 85% of them singletons. The V gene lost 6 bases and the J gene lost 6 bases, with 19 bases spanning the gap. Germline lookup yields CDR1 MNHNY and CDR2 SVGAGI (reference sequence). The CDR3 loop spans 15 amino acids. The TCR comes from a woman aged 18 to 35 in good health and CMV-seropositive. Source material: PBMCs. The chain carries TRBV6-6 and TRBJ2-3; a weak D match, TRBD2 (6 bases). This CDR3 is CASRPGGRGGDTQYF. DNA of the CDR3: TGTGCCAGCAGACCCGGTGGGCGGGGTGGGGATACGCAGTATTTT.